This T cell receptor beta chain was retrieved from a study of graft-versus-host responses after intestinal transplantation (dated by TCRdb to the early 2020s). In the study overall: Recipients received multivisceral, liver-intestinal, or isolated intestinal transplants. Every recipient was given anti-thymocyte globulin induction, then maintenance tacrolimus and steroids for around three years. After intestinal transplantation, graft-versus-host and host-versus-graft alloreactive T cell clones were followed in the graft, circulation and bone marrow using bulk TCR-beta CDR3 sequencing. To identify alloreactive clones, pre-transplant mixed lymphocyte reaction products were sequenced and then compared with unstimulated pre-transplant donor and recipient T cells. Of the approximately 25 intestinal transplant recipients enrolled in the cohort, one of whom was a retransplant, a few patients without pretransplant specimens were excluded. Donor T cell macrochimerism was defined as a peak of at least 4% donor T cells among recipient peripheral blood mononuclear cells. Instead of going to the commercial service, samples from a few later patients were sequenced in-house on an Illumina MiSeq and processed with MiXCR. Study-wide conclusions, independent of this receptor: GvH clones were found in recipient bone marrow, and some of the GvH clones appeared earlier in ileal mucosa or blood, which is consistent with an intestinal mucosal origin. The relatively low number and heterogeneity of intestinal transplant patients limited the conclusions. Early after transplant, declines in HvG clones were associated with peak levels of circulating GvH clones. In the allografts of patients with donor T cell macrochimerism, GvH to HvG T cell clonal ratios were high.

On this clone itself: Its recognized antigen is unknown. Base-call qualities are not available, and no considerably larger clone is one nucleotide away.

V is cut by 5 bases and J by 2 bases, and the space between the germline ends is 12 bases. CDR3 length: 14 amino acids, cysteine to phenylalanine. The entry retains the CDR3 DNA only, 42 bases that are in frame from base 1. CDR1 SEHNR and CDR2 FQNEAQ are derived from the germline V gene (reference sequence). The library was prepared using the immunoSEQ multiplex PCR assay. High-throughput TCR-beta CDR3 sequencing of genomic DNA from most patients was performed by Adaptive Biotechnologies. Regarding the original processing steps: TCR sequencing data for around 19 patients were retrieved from Adaptive's ImmunoSEQ software; a few other patients were processed with MiXCR and VDJtools. CDR3 nucleotide sequences shared by donor and recipient were removed because the origin of these sequences could not be assigned. Alloreactive clones required at least 2-fold expansion over unstimulated cells and minimum CFSE-low frequency of 0.002% (template counts) or 0.001% (read counts). Clones detected in sequenced pre-transplant spleen, lymph node, or MLR CFSE-low populations of the donor or recipient were defined as mappable. Cumulative frequency of alloreactive clones was calculated as a percentage of all sequences weighted by copy number. TCRdb took this table from immuneACCESS and kept in-frame rearrangements with V and J called. Such tables lack part of the clones; where checked against another copy, unresolved V genes explain under half of the gap, and the rest is unexplained. V and J calls and clone size are given by that table; D and trimming were obtained from the DNA. A total of tens of thousands of clones appear in this sample, approximately 89% of them only once. About 5.1% of the sample rests with the top ten.

In the first month after transplant, blood samples were collected up to 4 times, and after that at least monthly when available. The sequence links TRBV7-9 to TRBJ2-5, with no reliable assignment of the D segment. The clonotype originates from a human patient who received an intestinal transplant, so some T cells may come from the graft donor. The sequenced sample was PBMCs, obtained approximately 65 days after intestinal transplantation. CDR3 region: CASSPNSVQETQYF. DNA sequence: TGTGCCAGCAGCCCAAACAGTGTTCAAGAGACCCAGTACTTC.